This TCR beta chain was observed in a study of T-cell memory formation after mild COVID-19. This CDR3 spans 15 amino acids. Deletions cut 2 bases from V and 9 bases from J, with 19 bases between. Germline V lookup: CDR1 MNHNY, CDR2 SVGAGI (reference sequence). This clonotype was observed a handful of times. Its antigen remains unidentified. TCRdb redid the calling of the 5' RACE reads with MiXCR, one entry per CDR3 protein. Found here are fewer than 350,000 distinct CDR3 sequences, roughly an eighth of them singletons; the top ten hold 21%. Findings and limits, study-wide: Specificity for SARS-CoV-2 was not confirmed among the second-wave clones peaking on day 37.

This TCR came from a young man who had mild COVID-19 (a few samples of this study predate the infection). Cell type and time point are not known. Sequencing used PBMCs or a T cell subset sorted from them (not recorded which). The rearrangement uses TRBV6-6 and TRBJ2-5; D assignment may be TRBD1 or TRBD2 (5 bases each). CDR3 region: CASSYIPGPEEAQYF. CDR3 DNA: TGTGCCAGCAGTTACATTCCGGGGCCGGAGGAGGCCCAGTACTTC.